The 32 T cell receptor beta chains listed next were all sequenced from one sample in a study of cytomegalovirus exposure and HLA in healthy donors. The repertoire was sequenced with immunoSEQ multiplex PCR; TCRdb's copy has only in-frame clones and lacks some. The table records fewer than 400,000 clones, 88% of them present only once. Sequenced material: PBMCs. The receptors here all came from a man aged 25-45 years in good health and CMV-seronegative.

The count of this clone is one. The genes are TRBV5-6 and TRBJ2-3; TRBD1 aligns across 8 bases. From germline, CDR1 is SGHDT and CDR2 YYEEEE. The J segment lost 4 bases and the V segment lost 3 bases, leaving 10 bases of the junction unmatched. The CDR3 has 16 amino acids. The CDR3, as DNA: TGTGCCAGCAGCTACTACGCAGGGGGCCGGGCAGATACGCAGTATTTT. This encodes CASSYYAGGRADTQYF.

The chain couples TRBV27 to TRBJ2-1; TRBD2 aligns across 9 bases. CDR1 is MNHEY, CDR2 SMNVEV, per germline (reference sequence). V dropped 7 bases and J dropped 5; count of bases not matched to a gene: 9. CDR3 length equals 15 residues. The CDR3 reads CASTEPGLADNEQFF. CDR3 bases: TGTGCCAGCACCGAGCCGGGACTAGCCGACAATGAGCAGTTCTTC.

J is TRBJ1-1 and V is TRBV25-1; D unresolved. The germline V gene encodes CDR1 MGHDK and CDR2 SYGVNS. V lost 6 bases to trimming and J lost 1 base, with 9 bases between them. This CDR3 is 13 amino acids long. The DNA of the CDR3 is TGTGCCAGCAGGCTGGCGGGGAACACTGAAGCTTTCTTT. It codes for CASRLAGNTEAFF.

The chain joins TRBV6-5 to TRBJ1-6; tentative D call: TRBD1 (5 bases). The CDR3 is 15 residues long. Trimming removed 0 bases at V and 10 bases at J, with 13 bases between. Germline V gives CDR1 MNHEY, CDR2 SVGAGI. The CDR3 sequence is CASSYSLVGESPLHF. In DNA, the CDR3 is TGTGCCAGCAGTTACTCCCTGGTAGGGGAATCACCCCTCCACTTT.

This clone was seen many times. V and J are TRBV10-3 and TRBJ1-6; tentative D call: TRBD1 (6 bases). The CDR3 consists of 14 residues. V lost 3 bases to trimming and J lost 5 bases, with 8 bases between them. Per the germline V gene, CDR1 is ENHRY and CDR2 is SYGVKD. Here the CDR3 reads CAISDQGNNSPLHF. CDR3 coding DNA: TGTGCCATCAGTGATCAGGGGAATAATTCACCCCTCCACTTT.

V and J are TRBV5-8 and TRBJ2-7; tentative D call: TRBD2 (6 bases). V gave up 1 base and J gave up 6 bases, with 8 bases separating them. This CDR3 has 12 residues. Per the germline V gene, CDR1 is SGHTS and CDR2 is YDEGEE. The CDR3 protein is CASSLLGGEQYF. The CDR3 DNA follows: TGTGCCAGCAGCTTGTTGGGGGGCGAGCAGTACTTC.

The J gene is TRBJ2-3, the V gene TRBV4-1; D perhaps matches TRBD1 (6 bases). CDR1 and CDR2 (germline): MGHRA, YSYEKL. The CDR3 is made up of 16 amino acids. Trimming cost V 3 bases and J 0 bases, with 13 bases left between them. The CDR3 loop reads CASSHYRDPSTDTQYF. The DNA of the CDR3 is TGCGCCAGCAGCCATTACAGGGATCCGAGCACAGATACGCAGTATTTT.

V and J are TRBV19 and TRBJ1-6, with 8 bases that match TRBD1. Trimming removed 5 bases from V and 8 bases from J; junction bases left unmatched: 2. This CDR3 region has 13 residues. CDR1 is LNHDA, CDR2 SQIVND, per germline (reference sequence). For the CDR3, the DNA is TGTGCCAGTAGTGTGACAGGGGATTCACCCCTCCACTTT. Protein sequence: CASSVTGDSPLHF.

This chain uses TRBV6-6 with TRBJ1-1; D is perhaps TRBD1 (6 bases). V gave up 6 bases and J gave up 2 bases, with 10 bases separating them. Germline V gene data show CDR1 as MNHNY and CDR2 as SVGAGI (reference sequence). The CDR3 consists of 13 residues. The CDR3 DNA reads TGTGCCAGCAGGACAGGTGGAAACACTGAAGCTTTCTTT. Its protein is CASRTGGNTEAFF.

This clone was seen only once. The chain links TRBV27 to TRBJ2-7; maybe TRBD1 (6 bases). V was trimmed by 5 bases and J by 7 bases, leaving 15 bases between them. Germline CDR1 and CDR2: MNHEY and SMNVEV (reference sequence). This CDR3 spans 13 amino acids. CDR3 coding DNA: TGTGCCAGCAGTCGGACAGAATTGAGGGAGCAGTACTTC. It encodes CASSRTELREQYF.

The chain uses TRBV5-6 and TRBJ2-4; maybe TRBD1 (5 bases). The CDR3 has 13 amino acids. Germline V gives CDR1 SGHDT, CDR2 YYEEEE. Between the trimmed V and J ends, which lost 0 bases and 6 bases, there was a span of 7 bases. The CDR3 sequence is CASSLDRLNIQYF. CDR3 bases: TGTGCCAGCAGCTTGGACAGGTTAAACATTCAGTACTTC.

The chain carries TRBV6-5 and TRBJ1-1, with a tentative D call TRBD1 (5 bases). The V gene's germline CDR1 is MNHEY and CDR2 SVGAGI. V lost 4 bases and J lost 3, with 15 bases in between. The CDR3 is made up of 15 amino acids. The CDR3 DNA is TGTGCCAGCAGTTTGAGGACGGAAGGGGACACTGAAGCTTTCTTT. Its protein product is CASSLRTEGDTEAFF.

The chain is built from TRBV28 and TRBJ1-6; D not certain. The germline V gene encodes CDR1 MDHEN and CDR2 SYDVKM. CDR3 length: 15 amino acids. Deletions cut 2 bases from V and 6 bases from J, with 11 bases between. DNA for the CDR3: TGTGCCAGCAGTTTACTGTACAGCGGTAATTCACCCCTCCACTTT. Its protein is CASSLLYSGNSPLHF.

The V gene is TRBV6-5, the J gene TRBJ1-2; weak D call: TRBD1 (5 bases). This CDR3 region has 14 residues. Trimming pared 2 bases from V and 11 bases from J, leaving 18 bases between. Germline values: CDR1 MNHEY, CDR2 SVGAGI. DNA for the CDR3: TGTGCCAGCAGTTACCGAGAAACCGGCAGGGAATACACCTTC. Its translation: CASSYRETGREYTF.

The chain couples TRBV7-9 to TRBJ1-4; TRBD1 aligns across 7 bases. The CDR3 extends over 15 amino acids. Germline CDR1 is SEHNR and CDR2 is FQNEAQ (reference sequence). With V trimmed by 4 bases and J by 8 bases, 10 bases remained unmatched. This CDR3 reads CASSSKTGRTEKLFF. The DNA of the CDR3 is TGTGCCAGCAGCTCGAAGACAGGGAGAACGGAAAAACTGTTTTTT.

V is TRBV5-6 and J is TRBJ1-2, with TRBD1 matching over 10 bases. The trim removed 1 base at V and 7 bases at J, leaving 10 bases unmatched. Germline V gene lookup returns CDR1 SGHDT and CDR2 YYEEEE. The CDR3 is made up of 16 amino acids. The CDR3 loop reads CASSLTLGQGQTGYTF. CDR3 bases: TGTGCCAGCAGCTTGACCCTGGGACAGGGGCAGACTGGCTACACCTTC.

The chain couples TRBV7-2 to TRBJ2-3, with 9 bases fitting TRBD2. V was clipped by 5 bases and J by 2 bases; unmatched bases: 11. There are 17 residues in the CDR3. CDR1 SGHTA and CDR2 FQGNSA come from the germline V gene. Written as DNA, the CDR3 is TGTGCCAGCAGCCCGCCGGGACTAGCTTCGGCCACAGATACGCAGTATTTT. Its protein product is CASSPPGLASATDTQYF.

The chain links TRBV14 to TRBJ1-4; TRBD1 aligns across 7 bases. CDR1 and CDR2 from the germline V gene are SGHDN and FVKESK. V gave up 4 bases and J gave up 5 bases; unmatched junction bases: 7. This CDR3 region has 15 residues. The CDR3 DNA sequence: TGTGCCAGCAGCCCGGGACAGACCTACAATGAAAAACTGTTTTTT. It encodes CASSPGQTYNEKLFF.

This clone was observed a few times. V usage is TRBV6-4 and J usage is TRBJ1-6; D possibly corresponds to TRBD1 (6 bases). The germline V gene encodes CDR1 MRHNA and CDR2 SNTAGT. V was trimmed by 5 bases and J by 7 bases, leaving 12 bases between them. The CDR3 contains 14 residues. The DNA of the CDR3 is TGTGCCAGCAGTTCCGGGACACCGAATTCACCCCTCCACTTT. Translation: CASSSGTPNSPLHF.

As to this clone: The identical CDR3 is also encoded by other nucleotide sequences in the sample. This chain uses TRBV27 with TRBJ2-1, with 11 bases identical to TRBD1. CDR3 length: 14 residues. Germline CDR1 is MNHEY and CDR2 is SMNVEV (reference sequence). V trimming: 5 bases; J trimming: 7 bases; junction bases outside the gene matches: 4. CDR3 sequence: CASSPGTGGNEQFF. In DNA, the CDR3 is TGTGCCAGCAGTCCAGGGACAGGGGGGAATGAGCAGTTCTTC.

The genes are TRBV18 and TRBJ1-3, with TRBD1 matching over 7 bases. V shed 0 bases and J 0 bases; nucleotides not matched to a gene: 5. The V gene's germline CDR1 is KGHSH and CDR2 LQKENI. The CDR3 sequence is 17 residues long. CDR3 sequence (DNA): TGTGCCAGCTCACCACCAACAGGGGAAATCTCTGGAAACACCATATATTTT. Translation gives CASSPPTGEISGNTIYF.

The chain is built from TRBV7-6 and TRBJ2-5; D gene uncertain. With 5 bases removed from V and 3 bases from J, the gap between germline ends came to 7 bases. The germline gives CDR1 SGHVS, CDR2 FNYEAQ. This CDR3 is 12 amino acids long. The CDR3 DNA reads as TGTGCCAGCAGCCAACGCGAAGAGACCCAGTACTTC. Translated: CASSQREETQYF.

This chain links TRBV7-2 with TRBJ2-2, with 10 positions matching TRBD1. Germline-derived CDR1 and CDR2 are SGHTA and FQGNSA. CDR3 length: 17 amino acids. Trimming cost V 0 bases and J 3 bases; bases outside gene matches: 4. The CDR3 DNA reads TGTGCCAGCAGCTTAGCAAGGGACAGGGGACACACCGGGGAGCTGTTTTTT. Protein: CASSLARDRGHTGELFF.

The chain employs TRBV6-5 and TRBJ1-2; tentatively, D is TRBD1 (6 bases). The CDR3 length is 13 residues. V gave up 7 bases and J gave up 4 bases, with 13 bases separating them. In germline, CDR1 is MNHEY, CDR2 SVGAGI. In DNA form, the CDR3 reads TGTGCCAGCACCCTTGGACAGAGCTATGGCTACACCTTC. It yields the protein CASTLGQSYGYTF.

The chain uses TRBV10-2 and TRBJ1-5; 10 nucleotides match TRBD1. Germline loops: CDR1 WSHSY, CDR2 SAAADI. With 0 bases clipped from V and 0 bases from J, the junction kept 8 bases outside the gene matches. The CDR3 covers 19 residues. The chain's CDR3 is CASSESGGTGVNSNQPQHF. The DNA for the CDR3 is TGCGCCAGCAGTGAGTCTGGTGGGACAGGGGTAAATAGCAATCAGCCCCAGCATTTT.

The V and J genes are TRBV6-5 and TRBJ2-1; D gene unclear. Trimming took 5 bases from V and 10 from J, leaving 9 bases between them. Germline V gene sequence: CDR1 MNHEY, CDR2 SVGAGI. This CDR3 comprises 11 residues. The CDR3 DNA is TGTGCCAGCAGTGCAGGTATCGAGCAGTTCTTC. Translated: CASSAGIEQFF.

This sequence joins TRBV5-1 and TRBJ2-5; 7 nucleotides line up with TRBD1. Germline values: CDR1 SGHRS, CDR2 YFSETQ. This CDR3 is built from 18 residues. J was trimmed by 2 bases and V by 0 bases; bases with no gene match: 13. In DNA, the CDR3 is TGCGCCAGCAGCTTGGGTTTTGGCCTCGGGACAGAGCAAGAGACCCAGTACTTC. Its protein product is CASSLGFGLGTEQETQYF.

CDR3 bases: TGTGCCAGCAGTTTTACAGGGATTAATCAGCCCCAGCATTTT. This translates into CASSFTGINQPQHF. The chain links TRBV27 to TRBJ1-5; D perhaps matches TRBD1 (6 bases). V gave up 3 bases and J gave up 4 bases, with 10 bases separating them. Germline V gene lookup returns CDR1 MNHEY and CDR2 SMNVEV (reference sequence). There are 14 residues in the CDR3.

The chain employs TRBV7-8 and TRBJ1-1; no firm D call. Trimming cost V 2 bases and J 7 bases, with 8 bases left between them. Germline CDR1 and CDR2: SGHVS and FQNEAQ. This CDR3 has 12 amino acids. The CDR3 bases are TGTGCCAGCAGCTTACGGGTGGATGAAGCTTTCTTT. This sequence encodes CASSLRVDEAFF.

This clone was seen only once. In DNA form, the CDR3 reads TGTGCCAGCAGCTTGTCCAGAAACACTGAAGCTTTCTTT. Protein: CASSLSRNTEAFF. J is TRBJ1-1 and V is TRBV5-6; unclear D gene. CDR1 is SGHDT, CDR2 YYEEEE, per germline. CDR3 length: 13 amino acids. V was shortened by 1 base and J by 2 bases, with 6 bases between the two germline ends. The full variable domain, completed using reference TRBV5-6 and TRBJ1-1, is DAGVTQSPTHLIKTRGQQVTLRCSPKSGHDTVSWYQQALGQGPQFIFQYYEEEERQRGNFPDRFSGHQFPNYSSELNVNALLLGDSALYLCASSLSRNTEAFFGQGTRLTVV.

In DNA, the CDR3 is TGTGCCAGCAGTGATGGGACTAGCGAGCCGATCCACAATGAGCAGTTCTTC. Protein: CASSDGTSEPIHNEQFF. V and J are TRBV2 and TRBJ2-1; 10 bases fit TRBD2. Trimming removed 3 bases from V and 5 bases from J; junction bases left unmatched: 10. The length of the CDR3 is 17 residues. The V gene's germline CDR1 is SNHLY and CDR2 FYNNEI.

The chain joins TRBV15 to TRBJ2-7; TRBD2 matches 7 bases. The V and J ends lost 1 base and 5 bases, in that order; junction bases with no gene match: 5. The CDR3 length is 14 residues. Germline CDR1 is LNHNV and CDR2 is YYDKDF (reference sequence). The CDR3 nucleotides read TGTGCCACCAGCAGAGGGACTAGGGTCAACGAGCAGTACTTC. Its translation is CATSRGTRVNEQYF.